This T cell receptor (beta chain) was captured by sequencing in a study of tumor-infiltrating lymphocytes in primary liver carcinoma (dated by TCRdb to between 2016 and 2019). About the investigation overall: Between late 2015 and March 2016, roughly five patients in China with histopathologically diagnosed primary liver carcinoma had their tumors surgically resected. Hepatocellular carcinoma (four) or combined HCC and intrahepatic cholangiocarcinoma (one) was present in the five patients, who were three men and two women aged 30 to 69 years. The five patients had tumors of stage T1-T3 N0M0, with maximum diameters ranging from 4.2 to 10 cm. Each sample produced about 3.65 to 7.5 million productive TCRbeta reads, and read depth showed no significant difference between tissue types. TCRbeta repertoire sequencing, expression microarrays and whole-exome sequencing were combined in the study across five regions of each liver tumor, with adjacent normal tissue and blood also included. A total of approximately 35 specimens from 5 patients underwent TCRbeta repertoire sequencing, comprising roughly 25 tumor regions, 5 adjacent noncancerous liver tissues and 5 peripheral blood samples. Reproducibility between technical replicate repertoires was high, with correlation coefficients above 0.95 and mean shared-clone rates about 0.9.

Remarks on this clonotype: Its recognized antigen is unknown. One junction end disagrees with the germline gene, perhaps due to a read error.

RNA from unsorted whole blood was extracted with TRIzol reagent, and germline DNA was obtained with the DNeasy Blood & Tissue kit. At the time of sampling, the patients had chronic HBV infection and had not received any treatment. Around 4 milliliters of peripheral blood were collected into K2EDTA tubes before surgery. Starting from 500 to 650 ng total RNA, TCRbeta-specific cDNA was produced by reverse transcription with a constant-region primer and ProtoScript II reverse transcriptase. TCRbeta libraries were built with three nested multiplex PCR rounds, a slightly modified ARM-PCR procedure. Sample barcodes and Illumina adapters were attached in a final 25-cycle PCR using Deep VentR polymerase. Before sequencing, amplicons of 200-500 bp were gel-purified using a QIAquick gel extraction kit. The TCRbeta amplicons were sequenced with 250-bp paired-end reads on an Illumina HiSeq 2500. As for how the authors treated the data: Quality trimming of reads was performed with Trimmomatic v0.33, and paired reads were merged with FLASH v1.2.11 so that full CDR3 sequences could be recovered. V, D and J germline segments were assigned to the rearranged TCRbeta sequences using MiGEC v1.2.1b. VDJtools v1.0.0 computed clonotype statistics and Shannon-Wiener diversity indices. To cut down on sampling bias, every analysis after diversity analysis relied on just the 250 most abundant clonotypes from each sample. The raw public reads went through TCRdb reprocessing: fastp at Q25, MiXCR clone calling, in-frame beta chains kept. All rows with the same CDR3 protein become a single entry with the most common DNA and genes. Clone size and V and J calls follow TCRdb, not the original study. The sample table lists approximately 330,000 distinct CDR3 sequences, about 61% of them with a count of one. The ten largest make up approximately 5.9% of the sample.

Summary of the overall study and its limitations: The top 250 clones accounted for a significantly greater share of the repertoire in tumors than in blood (p = 0.039). Since the samples were bulk and unsorted, there was no way to compare CD4+ and CD8+ T cell repertoires. With just four or five patients in the study, the authors point out that the findings should be validated in a larger study. Repertoire overlap was found to be higher between tumor regions (mean approximately 35%) than between tumor-adjacent (roughly 17%) or tumor-blood (about 14%) pairs, consistent with antigen-driven expansion. Because sequencing covered only the TCR beta chain and unpaired alpha chains were not captured, true repertoire diversity is likely underestimated.

The sequence was obtained from a man aged 40-49 years with primary liver carcinoma and hepatitis B virus infection. Sequenced: peripheral blood.

The CDR3 amino acid sequence is: CASSLYSPYNEQFF. The base sequence is TGTGCTAGCAGCTTATACAGCCCCTACAATGAGCAGTTCTTC. The rearranged segments are TRBV11-2 and TRBJ2-1; the D segment cannot be called with confidence. The CDR3, cysteine through phenylalanine, is 14 amino acids long. The entry retains the CDR3 DNA only, 42 bases that are in frame from base 1. In the germline V gene, CDR1 corresponds to SGHAT and CDR2 to FQNNGV.